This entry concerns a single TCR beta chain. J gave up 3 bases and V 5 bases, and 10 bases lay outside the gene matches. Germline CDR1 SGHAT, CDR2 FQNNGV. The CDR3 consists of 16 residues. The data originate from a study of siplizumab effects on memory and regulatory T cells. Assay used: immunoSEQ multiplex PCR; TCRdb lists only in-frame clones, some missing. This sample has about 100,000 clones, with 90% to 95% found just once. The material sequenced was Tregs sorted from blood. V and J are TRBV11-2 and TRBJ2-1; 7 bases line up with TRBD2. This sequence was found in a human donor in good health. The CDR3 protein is CASSPILAGNYNEQFF. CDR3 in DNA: TGTGCCAGCAGCCCTATTTTAGCGGGTAACTACAATGAGCAGTTCTTC. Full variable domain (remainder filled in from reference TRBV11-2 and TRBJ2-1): EAGVAQSPRYKIIEKRQSVAFWCNPISGHATLYWYQQILGQGPKLLIQFQNNGVVDDSQLPKDRFSAERLKGVDSTLKIQPAKLEDSAVYLCASSPILAGNYNEQFFGPGTRLTVL.